A selection of T cell receptor beta chains follows, all from one sample in a study of beta chain features in type 1 diabetes. Measured with immunoSEQ multiplex PCR; TCRdb has only the in-frame clones, and not every one. Here the sample spans roughly 300,000 clones, around 8% being singletons. Specimen: central memory CD4+ T cells from blood. The receptors here all came from a woman aged 18-29 years in good health. Both conserved end residues are part of each CDR3. Each record gives: J gene, D gene, V gene, CDR3 length, clone size, CDR3 protein, CDR3 DNA. The D gene is left open where the match is weak. The size of a clone is reported for some rows only, either as once, few or many, or as a class for expanded clones.

TRBJ2-6,NA,TRBV27,16,few,CASTYTGLRGANVLTF,TGTGCCAGCACCTACACAGGGTTGCGGGGGGCCAACGTCCTGACTTTC
TRBJ2-7,TRBD1,TRBV4-2,13,few,CASSHGQGYEQYF,TGTGCCAGCAGCCACGGACAGGGGTACGAGCAGTACTTC
TRBJ1-2,NA,TRBV6-5,15,NA,CASSYSGRVGYGYTF,TGTGCCAGCAGTTACTCCGGCAGGGTCGGATATGGCTACACCTTC
TRBJ2-3,NA,TRBV7-6,15,few,CASSPTASSTDTQYF,TGTGCCAGCAGCCCGACAGCCTCTAGCACAGATACGCAGTATTTT
TRBJ2-7,TRBD1,TRBV7-2,15,NA,CASSQTTGSRYEQYF,TGTGCCAGCAGCCAGACGACAGGGAGTCGCTACGAGCAGTACTTC
TRBJ1-5,TRBD1,TRBV19,16,NA,CASRGAWPGQVGPQHF,TGTGCCAGTAGAGGGGCTTGGCCGGGACAGGTTGGGCCCCAGCATTTT
TRBJ2-5,NA,TRBV7-2,14,NA,CASRRASQEGTQYF,TGTGCCAGCAGAAGGGCCAGCCAGGAGGGGACCCAGTACTTC
TRBJ1-2,TRBD1,TRBV18,15,NA,CASSLPGQGALGYTF,TGTGCCAGCTCACTCCCGGGACAGGGGGCGCTTGGCTACACCTTC
TRBJ2-1,NA,TRBV2,15,NA,CASRLTRQLGNEQFF,TGTGCCAGCAGGCTCACTAGGCAGCTTGGGAATGAGCAGTTCTTC
TRBJ2-3,TRBD1,TRBV9,18,many,CASSLTGGSSALVETQYF,TGTGCCAGCAGCCTAACAGGGGGCTCTAGCGCCCTAGTCGAGACGCAGTATTTT
TRBJ1-4,NA,TRBV2,14,few,CASSDRTSNEKLFF,TGTGCCAGCAGTGACAGGACGTCTAATGAAAAACTGTTTTTT
TRBJ2-1,TRBD2,TRBV28,17,few,CASSDPLSGSSYNEQFF,TGTGCCAGCAGTGATCCCCTCAGCGGGAGCTCCTACAATGAGCAGTTCTTC